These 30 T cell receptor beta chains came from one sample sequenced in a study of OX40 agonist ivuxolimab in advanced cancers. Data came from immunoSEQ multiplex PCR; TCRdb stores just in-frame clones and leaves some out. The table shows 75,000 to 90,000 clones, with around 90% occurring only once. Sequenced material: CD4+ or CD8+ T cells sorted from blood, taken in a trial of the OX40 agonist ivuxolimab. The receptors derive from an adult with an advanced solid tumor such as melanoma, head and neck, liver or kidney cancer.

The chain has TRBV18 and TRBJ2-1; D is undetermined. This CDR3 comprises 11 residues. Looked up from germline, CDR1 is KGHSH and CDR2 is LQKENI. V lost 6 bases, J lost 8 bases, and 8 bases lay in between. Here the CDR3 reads CASSLKDEQFF. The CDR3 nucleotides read TGTGCCAGCTCCCTCAAGGATGAGCAGTTCTTC.

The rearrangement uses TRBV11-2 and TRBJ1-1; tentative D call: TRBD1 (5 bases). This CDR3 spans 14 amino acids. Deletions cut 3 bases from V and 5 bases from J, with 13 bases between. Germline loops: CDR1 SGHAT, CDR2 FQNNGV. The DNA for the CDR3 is TGTGCCAGCAGCTTCTCACGGGGGGGGACTGAAGCTTTCTTT. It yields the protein CASSFSRGGTEAFF.

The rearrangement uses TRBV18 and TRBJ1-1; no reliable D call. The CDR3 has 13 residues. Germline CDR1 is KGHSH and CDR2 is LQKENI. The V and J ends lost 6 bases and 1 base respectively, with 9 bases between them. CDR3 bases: TGTGCCAGCTCTCCAGCCGGGAACACTGAAGCTTTCTTT. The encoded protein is CASSPAGNTEAFF.

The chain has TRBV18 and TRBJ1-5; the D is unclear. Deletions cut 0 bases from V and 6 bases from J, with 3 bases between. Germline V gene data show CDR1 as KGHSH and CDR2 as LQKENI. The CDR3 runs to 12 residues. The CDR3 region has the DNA TGTGCCAGCTCACCACCGGCTCAGCCCCAGCATTTT. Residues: CASSPPAQPQHF.

The CDR3: CASSVASWGQPQHF. In DNA, the CDR3 is TGTGCCAGCAGCGTAGCTTCCTGGGGTCAGCCCCAGCATTTT. The rearrangement uses TRBV9 and TRBJ1-5; D uncertain. Germline CDR1 and CDR2: SGDLS and YYNGEE. CDR3 length: 14 amino acids. The V end was cut by 0 bases, the J end by 6 bases, with 10 bases between. The full variable domain, with the rest looked up from reference TRBV9 and TRBJ1-5, is DSGVTQTPKHLITATGQRVTLRCSPRSGDLSVYWYQQSLDQGLQFLIQYYNGEERAKGNILERFSAQQFPDLHSELNLSSLELGDSALYFCASSVASWGQPQHFGDGTRLSIL.

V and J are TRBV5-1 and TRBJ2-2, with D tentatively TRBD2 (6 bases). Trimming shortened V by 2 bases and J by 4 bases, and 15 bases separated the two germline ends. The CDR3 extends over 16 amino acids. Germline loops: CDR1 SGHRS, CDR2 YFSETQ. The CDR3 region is CASSFIGEAGTGELFF. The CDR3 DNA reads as TGCGCCAGCAGCTTCATTGGGGAGGCGGGCACCGGGGAGCTGTTTTTT.

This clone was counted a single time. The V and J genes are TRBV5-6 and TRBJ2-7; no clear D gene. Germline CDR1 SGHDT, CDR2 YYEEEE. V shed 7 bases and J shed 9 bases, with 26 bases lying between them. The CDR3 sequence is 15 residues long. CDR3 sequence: CASRQSVSAGPGQYF. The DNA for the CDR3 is TGTGCCAGCCGTCAGTCAGTGTCGGCAGGCCCTGGGCAGTACTTC.

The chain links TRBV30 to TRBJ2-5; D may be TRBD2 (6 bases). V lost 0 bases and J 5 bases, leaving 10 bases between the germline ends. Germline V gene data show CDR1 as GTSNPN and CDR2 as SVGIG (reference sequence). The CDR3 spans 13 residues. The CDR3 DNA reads TGTGCCTGGAGTGTGGGGGGTACCGAGACCCAGTACTTC. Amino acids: CAWSVGGTETQYF. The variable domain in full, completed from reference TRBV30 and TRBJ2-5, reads SQTIHQWPATLVQPVGSPLSLECTVEGTSNPNLYWYRQAAGRGLQLLFYSVGIGQISSEVPQNLSASRPQDRQFILSSKKLLLSDSGFYLCAWSVGGTETQYFGPGTRLLVL.

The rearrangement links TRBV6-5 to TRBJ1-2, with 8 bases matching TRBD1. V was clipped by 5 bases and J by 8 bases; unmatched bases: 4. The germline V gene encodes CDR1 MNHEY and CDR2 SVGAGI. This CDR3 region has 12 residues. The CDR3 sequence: CASSGQGRGYTF. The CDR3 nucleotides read TGTGCCAGCAGTGGACAGGGACGCGGCTACACCTTC.

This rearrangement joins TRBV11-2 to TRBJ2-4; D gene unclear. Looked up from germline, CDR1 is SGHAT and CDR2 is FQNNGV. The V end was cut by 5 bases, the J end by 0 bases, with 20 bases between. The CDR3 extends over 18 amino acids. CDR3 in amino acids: CASSPQPYIGIAKNIQYF. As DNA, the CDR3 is TGTGCCAGCAGCCCGCAGCCCTACATTGGAATAGCCAAAAACATTCAGTACTTC.

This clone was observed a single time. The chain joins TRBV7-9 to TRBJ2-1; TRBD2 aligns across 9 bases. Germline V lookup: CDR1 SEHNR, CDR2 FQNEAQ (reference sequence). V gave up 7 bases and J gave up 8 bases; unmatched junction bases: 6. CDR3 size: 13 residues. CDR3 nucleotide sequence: TGTGCCAGCATGCGGGAGGGGGTGGATGAGCAGTTCTTC. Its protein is CASMREGVDEQFF.

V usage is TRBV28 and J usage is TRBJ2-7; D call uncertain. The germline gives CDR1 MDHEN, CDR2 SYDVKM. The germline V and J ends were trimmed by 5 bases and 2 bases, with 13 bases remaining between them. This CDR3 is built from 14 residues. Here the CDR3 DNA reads TGTGCCAGCAGTCGCGACCCGATGGCCTACGAGCAGTACTTC. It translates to CASSRDPMAYEQYF.

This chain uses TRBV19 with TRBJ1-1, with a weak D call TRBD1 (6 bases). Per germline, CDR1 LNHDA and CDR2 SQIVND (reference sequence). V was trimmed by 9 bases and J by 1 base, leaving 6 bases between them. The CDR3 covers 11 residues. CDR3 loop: CASRGNTEAFF. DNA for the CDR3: TGTGCCAGCAGGGGGAACACTGAAGCTTTCTTT.

CDR3 sequence reads: CASSANQDSGELFF. The CDR3 DNA sequence: TGTGCCAGCAGCGCCAACCAGGATTCCGGGGAGCTGTTTTTT. This chain links TRBV7-9 with TRBJ2-2; D is ambiguous. V lost 5 bases and J 6 bases, leaving 13 bases between the germline ends. This CDR3 spans 14 amino acids. Germline V CDR1 and CDR2: SEHNR, FQNEAQ (reference sequence).

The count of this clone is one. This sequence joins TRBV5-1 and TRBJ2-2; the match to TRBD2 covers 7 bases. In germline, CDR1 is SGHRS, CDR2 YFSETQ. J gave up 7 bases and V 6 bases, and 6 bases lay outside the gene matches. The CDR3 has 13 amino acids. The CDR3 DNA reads TGCGCCAGCACGCGGGAGACGGGCGGGGAGCTGTTTTTT. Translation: CASTRETGGELFF. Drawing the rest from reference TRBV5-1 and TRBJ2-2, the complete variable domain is KAGVTQTPRYLIKTRGQQVTLSCSPISGHRSVSWYQQTPGQGLQFLFEYFSETQRNKGNFPGRFSGRQFSNSRSEMNVSTLELGDSALYLCASTRETGGELFFGEGSRLTVL.

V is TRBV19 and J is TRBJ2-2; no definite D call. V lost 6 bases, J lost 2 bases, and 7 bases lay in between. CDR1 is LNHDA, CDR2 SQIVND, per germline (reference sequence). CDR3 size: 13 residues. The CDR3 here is CASRITNTGELFF. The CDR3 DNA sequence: TGTGCCAGTAGGATAACTAACACCGGGGAGCTGTTTTTT.

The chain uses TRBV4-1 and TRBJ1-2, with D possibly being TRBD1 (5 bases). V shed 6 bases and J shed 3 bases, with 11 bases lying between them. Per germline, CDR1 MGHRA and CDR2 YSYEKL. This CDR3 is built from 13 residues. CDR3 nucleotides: TGCGCCAGCAGTCTAGACAGCCACTATGGCTACACCTTC. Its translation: CASSLDSHYGYTF.

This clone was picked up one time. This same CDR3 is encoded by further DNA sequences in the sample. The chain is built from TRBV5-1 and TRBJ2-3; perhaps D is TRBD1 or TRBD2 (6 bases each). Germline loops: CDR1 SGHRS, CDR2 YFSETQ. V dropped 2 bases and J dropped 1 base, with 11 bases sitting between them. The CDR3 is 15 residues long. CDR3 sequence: CASSLQGGGTDTQYF. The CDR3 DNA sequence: TGCGCCAGCAGCTTACAGGGAGGCGGCACAGATACGCAGTATTTT. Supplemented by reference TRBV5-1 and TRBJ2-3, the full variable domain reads KAGVTQTPRYLIKTRGQQVTLSCSPISGHRSVSWYQQTPGQGLQFLFEYFSETQRNKGNFPGRFSGRQFSNSRSEMNVSTLELGDSALYLCASSLQGGGTDTQYFGPGTRLTVL.

This CDR3 is CASSPVVQNSLNYGYTF. The CDR3 nucleotides are TGTGCCAGCTCACCAGTCGTACAGAATTCCTTAAACTATGGCTACACCTTC. The V and J genes are TRBV18 and TRBJ1-2; D call uncertain. V was cut by 2 bases and J by 2 bases, with 18 bases left in between. The germline CDR1 and CDR2 sequences are KGHSH and LQKENI. There are 17 residues in the CDR3.

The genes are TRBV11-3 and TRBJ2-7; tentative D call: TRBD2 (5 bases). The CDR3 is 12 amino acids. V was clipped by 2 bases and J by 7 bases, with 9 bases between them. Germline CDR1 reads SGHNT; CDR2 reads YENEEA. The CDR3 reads CASSLFGREQYF. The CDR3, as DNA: TGTGCCAGCAGCTTATTTGGGAGAGAGCAGTACTTC.

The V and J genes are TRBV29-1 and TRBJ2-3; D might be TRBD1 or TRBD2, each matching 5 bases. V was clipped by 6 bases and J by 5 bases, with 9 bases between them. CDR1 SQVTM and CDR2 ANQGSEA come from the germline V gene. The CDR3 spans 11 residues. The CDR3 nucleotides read TGCAGCGTGGGACCCGGAGATACGCAGTATTTT. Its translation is CSVGPGDTQYF.

In DNA form, the CDR3 reads TGTGCCAGCAGCTTACTTACCTTCGGGGCGTACGAGCAGTACTTC. This gives the protein CASSLLTFGAYEQYF. The V and J genes are TRBV7-8 and TRBJ2-7; D might be TRBD1 or TRBD2, each matching 5 bases. Looked up from germline, CDR1 is SGHVS and CDR2 is FQNEAQ. The CDR3 consists of 15 residues. Trimming left V 2 bases short and J 4 bases short, with 15 bases between.

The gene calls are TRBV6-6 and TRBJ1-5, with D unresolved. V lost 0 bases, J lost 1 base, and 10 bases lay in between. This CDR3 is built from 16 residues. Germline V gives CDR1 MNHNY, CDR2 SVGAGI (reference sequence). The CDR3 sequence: CASSYSGDTSNQPQHF. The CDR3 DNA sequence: TGTGCCAGCAGTTACTCGGGAGATACCAGCAATCAGCCCCAGCATTTT.

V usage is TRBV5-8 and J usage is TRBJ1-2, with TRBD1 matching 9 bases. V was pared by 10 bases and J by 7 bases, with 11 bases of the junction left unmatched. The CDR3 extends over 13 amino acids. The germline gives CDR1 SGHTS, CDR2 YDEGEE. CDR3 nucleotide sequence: TGTGCCCAGAGGGGGACAGGGCGTTTTGGCTACACCTTC. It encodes CAQRGTGRFGYTF. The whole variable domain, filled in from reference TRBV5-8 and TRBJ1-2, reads EAGVTQSPTHLIKTRGQQATLRCSPISGHTSVYWYQQALGLGLQFLLWYDEGEERNRGNFPPRFSGRQFPNYSSELNVNALELEDSALYLCAQRGTGRFGYTFGSGTRLTVV.

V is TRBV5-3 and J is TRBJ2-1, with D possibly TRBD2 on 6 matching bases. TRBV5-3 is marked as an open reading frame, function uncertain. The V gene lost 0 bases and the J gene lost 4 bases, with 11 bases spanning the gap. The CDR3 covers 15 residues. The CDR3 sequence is CARSLEWREYNEQFF. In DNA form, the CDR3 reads TGTGCCAGAAGCTTGGAATGGCGGGAATACAATGAGCAGTTCTTC.

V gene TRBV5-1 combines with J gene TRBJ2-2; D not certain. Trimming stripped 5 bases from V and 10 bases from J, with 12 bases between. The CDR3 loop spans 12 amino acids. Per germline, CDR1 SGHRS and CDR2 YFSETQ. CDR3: CASSDGPAELFF. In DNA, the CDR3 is TGCGCCAGCAGTGATGGGCCGGCGGAGCTGTTTTTT.

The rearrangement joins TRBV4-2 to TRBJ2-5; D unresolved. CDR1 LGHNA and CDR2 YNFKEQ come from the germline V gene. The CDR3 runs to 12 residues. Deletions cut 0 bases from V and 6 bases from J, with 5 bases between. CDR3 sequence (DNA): TGTGCCAGCAGCCAAGATAGGAAGACCCAGTACTTC. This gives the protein CASSQDRKTQYF.

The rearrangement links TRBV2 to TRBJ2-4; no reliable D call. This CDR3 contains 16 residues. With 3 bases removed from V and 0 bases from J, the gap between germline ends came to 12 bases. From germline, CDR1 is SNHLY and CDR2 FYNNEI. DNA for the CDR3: TGTGCCAGCAGTGAGGGGATGGAACTAGCCAAAAACATTCAGTACTTC. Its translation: CASSEGMELAKNIQYF.

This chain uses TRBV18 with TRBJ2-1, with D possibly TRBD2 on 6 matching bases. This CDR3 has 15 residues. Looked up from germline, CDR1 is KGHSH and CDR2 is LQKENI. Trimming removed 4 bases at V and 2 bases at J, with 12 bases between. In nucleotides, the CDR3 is TGTGCCAGCTCACAGGGCGGGACCCCCTACAATGAGCAGTTCTTC. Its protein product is CASSQGGTPYNEQFF.

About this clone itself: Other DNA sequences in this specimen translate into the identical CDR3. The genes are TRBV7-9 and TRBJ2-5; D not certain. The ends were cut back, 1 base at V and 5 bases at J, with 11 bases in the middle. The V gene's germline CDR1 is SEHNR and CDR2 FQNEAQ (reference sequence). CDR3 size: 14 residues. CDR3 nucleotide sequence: TGTGCCAGCAGCTTAGAGGCGGCCCTGGAGACCCAGTACTTC. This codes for CASSLEAALETQYF. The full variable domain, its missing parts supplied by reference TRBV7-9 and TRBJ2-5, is DTGVSQNPRHKITKRGQNVTFRCDPISEHNRLYWYRQTLGQGPEFLTYFQNEAQLEKSRLLSDRFSAERPKGSFSTLEIQRTEQGDSAMYLCASSLEAALETQYFGPGTRLLVL.